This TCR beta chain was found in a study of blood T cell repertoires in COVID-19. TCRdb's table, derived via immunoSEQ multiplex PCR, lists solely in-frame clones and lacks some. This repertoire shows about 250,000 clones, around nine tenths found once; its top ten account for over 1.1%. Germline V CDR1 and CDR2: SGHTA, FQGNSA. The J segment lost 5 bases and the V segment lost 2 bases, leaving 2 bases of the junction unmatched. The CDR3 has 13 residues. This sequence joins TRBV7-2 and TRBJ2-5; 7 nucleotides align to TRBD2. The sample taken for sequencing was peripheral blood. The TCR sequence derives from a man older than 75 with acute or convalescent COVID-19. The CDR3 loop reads CASSLRREETQYF. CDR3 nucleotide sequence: TGTGCCAGCAGCTTAAGGCGGGAGGAGACCCAGTACTTC.